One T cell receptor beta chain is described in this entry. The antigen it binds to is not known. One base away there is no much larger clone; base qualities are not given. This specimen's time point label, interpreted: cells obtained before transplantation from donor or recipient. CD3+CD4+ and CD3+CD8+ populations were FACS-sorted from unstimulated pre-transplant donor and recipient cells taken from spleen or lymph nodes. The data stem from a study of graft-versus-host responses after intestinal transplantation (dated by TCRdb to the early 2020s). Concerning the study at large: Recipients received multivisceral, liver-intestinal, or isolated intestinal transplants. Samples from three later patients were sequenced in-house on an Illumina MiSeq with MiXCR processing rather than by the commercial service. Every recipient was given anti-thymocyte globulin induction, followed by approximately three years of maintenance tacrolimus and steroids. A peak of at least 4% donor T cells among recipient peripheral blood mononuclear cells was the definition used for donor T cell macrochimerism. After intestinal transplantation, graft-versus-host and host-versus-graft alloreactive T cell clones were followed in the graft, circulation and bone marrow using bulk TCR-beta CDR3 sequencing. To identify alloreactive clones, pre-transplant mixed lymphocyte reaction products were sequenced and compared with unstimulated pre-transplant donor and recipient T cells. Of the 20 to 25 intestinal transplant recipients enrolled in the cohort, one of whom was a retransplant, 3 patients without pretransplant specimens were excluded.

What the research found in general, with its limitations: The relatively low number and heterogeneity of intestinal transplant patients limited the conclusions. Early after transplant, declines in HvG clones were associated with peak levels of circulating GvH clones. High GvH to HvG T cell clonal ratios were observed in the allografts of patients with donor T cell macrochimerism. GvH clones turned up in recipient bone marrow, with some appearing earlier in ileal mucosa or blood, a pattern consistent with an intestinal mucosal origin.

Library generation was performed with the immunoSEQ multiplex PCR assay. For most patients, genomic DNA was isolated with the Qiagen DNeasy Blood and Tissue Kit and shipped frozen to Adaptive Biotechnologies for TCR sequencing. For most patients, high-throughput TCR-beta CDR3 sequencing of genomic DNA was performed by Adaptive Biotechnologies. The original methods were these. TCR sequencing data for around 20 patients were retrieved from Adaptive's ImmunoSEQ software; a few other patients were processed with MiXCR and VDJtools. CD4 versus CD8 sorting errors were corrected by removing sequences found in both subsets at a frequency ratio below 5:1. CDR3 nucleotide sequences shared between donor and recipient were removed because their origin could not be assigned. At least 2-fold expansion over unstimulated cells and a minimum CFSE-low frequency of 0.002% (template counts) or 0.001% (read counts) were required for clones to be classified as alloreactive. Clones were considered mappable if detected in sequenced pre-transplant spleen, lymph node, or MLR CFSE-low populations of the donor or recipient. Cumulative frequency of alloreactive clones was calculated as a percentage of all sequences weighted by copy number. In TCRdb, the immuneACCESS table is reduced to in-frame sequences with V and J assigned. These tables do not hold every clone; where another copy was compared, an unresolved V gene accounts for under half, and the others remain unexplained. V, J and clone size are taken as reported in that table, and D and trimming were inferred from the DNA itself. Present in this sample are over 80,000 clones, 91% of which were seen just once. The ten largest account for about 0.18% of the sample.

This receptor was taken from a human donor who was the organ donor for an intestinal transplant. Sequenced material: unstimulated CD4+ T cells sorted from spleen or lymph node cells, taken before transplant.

The DNA reads as follows: TGTGCCAGCAGCGTAGAGGTTTTGGGCCACACTGAAGCTTTCTTT. This is translated as CASSVEVLGHTEAFF. The V and J genes are TRBV9 and TRBJ1-1, with no confidently assigned D gene. The CDR3 measures 15 amino acids from cysteine to phenylalanine. The CDR3 DNA has 45 bases and is translated from base 1. V loses 0 bases of germline sequence and J loses 3 bases, and the interval between the two ends is 12 bases. CDR1 SGDLS and CDR2 YYNGEE are derived from the germline V gene. The variable domain in full, with residues beyond the CDR3 obtained from the reference TRBV9 and TRBJ1-1 genes, is DSGVTQTPKHLITATGQRVTLRCSPRSGDLSVYWYQQSLDQGLQFLIQYYNGEERAKGNILERFSAQQFPDLHSELNLSSLELGDSALYFCASSVEVLGHTEAFFGQGTRLTVV.